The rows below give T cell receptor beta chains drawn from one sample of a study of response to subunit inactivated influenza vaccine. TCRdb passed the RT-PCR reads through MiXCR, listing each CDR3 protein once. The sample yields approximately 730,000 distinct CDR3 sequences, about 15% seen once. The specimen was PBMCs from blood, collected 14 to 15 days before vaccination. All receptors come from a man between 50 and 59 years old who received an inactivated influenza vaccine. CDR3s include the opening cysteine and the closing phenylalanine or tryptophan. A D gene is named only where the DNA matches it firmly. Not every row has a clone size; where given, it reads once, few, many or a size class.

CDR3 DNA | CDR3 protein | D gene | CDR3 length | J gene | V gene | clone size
TGTGCCAGCAGCTCGGTACAGGTCAATGAGCAGTTCTTC | CASSSVQVNEQFF | - | 13 | TRBJ2-1 | TRBV7-2 | -
TGCGCCAGCAGCTCTCCTCGGACTGGCTACAATGAGCAGTTCTTC | CASSSPRTGYNEQFF | - | 15 | TRBJ2-1 | TRBV4-3 | -
TGTGCCAGCAGCCACCCGTTGGCGGGGAACACAGATACGCAGTATTTT | CASSHPLAGNTDTQYF | - | 16 | TRBJ2-3 | TRBV11-2 | -
TGTGCCAGCAATCCCTTTCTGAACACCGGGGAGCTGTTTTTT | CASNPFLNTGELFF | - | 14 | TRBJ2-2 | TRBV12-3/TRBV12-4 | many
TGTGCCAGCAGTTTAAGACTAGCGGGAGGGGTCCACAATGAGCAGTTCTTC | CASSLRLAGGVHNEQFF | TRBD2 | 17 | TRBJ2-1 | TRBV27 | -
TGTGCCAGCAGCCGGAACAGGGGGCAGGGGACCCAGTACTTC | CASSRNRGQGTQYF | TRBD1 | 14 | TRBJ2-5 | TRBV7-2 | -
TGTGCCAGCAGTCCCGAATTTAGCGAGCAGTACTTC | CASSPEFSEQYF | - | 12 | TRBJ2-7 | TRBV12-3/TRBV12-4 | -
TGTGCCAGCGGTCGTTGGGCCGGGGAGCTGTTTTTT | CASGRWAGELFF | - | 12 | TRBJ2-2 | TRBV6-2/TRBV6-3 | few
TGTGCCAGCAGTTACCCTGGACAGGGGCTGAACACTGAAGCTTTCTTT | CASSYPGQGLNTEAFF | TRBD1 | 16 | TRBJ1-1 | TRBV6-5 | many
TGCAGTGCTAAGACGGGCCCACGCACAGATACGCAGTATTTT | CSAKTGPRTDTQYF | - | 14 | TRBJ2-3 | TRBV20-1 | -
TGCAGTGCTCCAACACGGGACAGAAACTACGAGCAGTACTTC | CSAPTRDRNYEQYF | TRBD1 | 14 | TRBJ2-7 | TRBV20-1 | few
TGCGCCAGCAGCCCCCGCTTCAGCCAAGAGACCCAGTACTTC | CASSPRFSQETQYF | - | 14 | TRBJ2-5 | TRBV4-3 | -
TGCAGCGTTGACGGGGAGGGAAACATTCAGTACTTC | CSVDGEGNIQYF | TRBD2 | 12 | TRBJ2-4 | TRBV29-1 | many
TGTGCCAGCAGCACCCCTCTATACGGGGCCCCGAACACTGAAGCTTTCTTT | CASSTPLYGAPNTEAFF | - | 17 | TRBJ1-1 | TRBV28 | -
TGTGCCAGCAGTGATCGGACAGGAAACTACGAGCAGTACTTC | CASSDRTGNYEQYF | TRBD1 | 14 | TRBJ2-7 | TRBV2 | few
TGCAGTGCTAGAGCTGCTAGCGGGAGCTACGAGCAGTACTTC | CSARAASGSYEQYF | TRBD2 | 14 | TRBJ2-7 | TRBV20-1 | -
TGTGCCACCGCGACTAGCGGTGCGGAGACCCAGTACTTC | CATATSGAETQYF | TRBD2 | 13 | TRBJ2-5 | TRBV6-2/TRBV6-3 | few
TGTGCCAGCAGCAAGGGACAGAAAGAAGAGACCCAGTACTTC | CASSKGQKEETQYF | - | 14 | TRBJ2-5 | TRBV21-1 | few
TGCGCCAGCAGCCGGGACCCCCACTATGGCTACACCTTC | CASSRDPHYGYTF | - | 13 | TRBJ1-2 | TRBV4-1 | many
TGCGCCAGCAGCTTGGCCGCTAGCAATGAGCAGTTCTTC | CASSLAASNEQFF | - | 13 | TRBJ2-1 | TRBV5-1 | many
TGTGCCATCAGTGAGGGACAGGCGTACGAGCAGTACTTC | CAISEGQAYEQYF | TRBD1 | 13 | TRBJ2-7 | TRBV10-3 | -
TGTGCCAGCAGCTTAGGGGGGGTAGGGAATTCACCCCTCCACTTT | CASSLGGVGNSPLHF | - | 15 | TRBJ1-6 | TRBV7-8 | -
TGTGCCAGCAGCTTAGGAGTAAGAAACCCGATCTCTGGGGCCAACGTCCTGACTTTC | CASSLGVRNPISGANVLTF | - | 19 | TRBJ2-6 | TRBV11-2 | few
TGTGCCAGCAGGGGGGGGGTGTCCATTACGGAGACCCAGTACTTC | CASRGGVSITETQYF | TRBD2 | 15 | TRBJ2-5 | TRBV6-1 | few
TGTGCCATCAGTCTAGGGACAGGGGGCTCCTATGAGCAGTTCTTC | CAISLGTGGSYEQFF | TRBD1 | 15 | TRBJ2-1 | TRBV10-3 | -
TGCGCCAGCAGCCAAGAGTTTGGGCAGGGTCGTGGCTACACCTTC | CASSQEFGQGRGYTF | - | 15 | TRBJ1-2 | TRBV4-1 | -
TGCGCCAGCAGCCCCATGAGGGGGGTATACTACGAGCAGTACTTC | CASSPMRGVYYEQYF | - | 15 | TRBJ2-7 | TRBV4-1 | -
TGTGCCAGCAGCCCACTAGCAACAGATACGCAGTATTTT | CASSPLATDTQYF | - | 13 | TRBJ2-3 | TRBV6-5 | -
TGTGCCACCAGTGACGGGGGGACAGGGGTTCTGGAGACCCAGTACTTC | CATSDGGTGVLETQYF | TRBD1 | 16 | TRBJ2-5 | TRBV24-1 | -
TGCGCCAGCAGCCCGGGAGTTGACAATGAGCAGTTCTTC | CASSPGVDNEQFF | - | 13 | TRBJ2-1 | TRBV5-1 | few
TGTGCCACCAGTATCCGACTAGCGGGGGCGATAGCGCTCTTC | CATSIRLAGAIALF | TRBD2 | 14 | TRBJ2-1 | TRBV15 | -
TGTGCCAGTACCATATTAGGGGGGACCTACAATGAGCAGTTCTTC | CASTILGGTYNEQFF | - | 15 | TRBJ2-1 | TRBV19 | many
TGTGCCACCAGCGAGGGAGGGGTCGCCTACGAGCAGTACTTC | CATSEGGVAYEQYF | TRBD2 | 14 | TRBJ2-7 | TRBV15 | few
TGCGCCAGCAGCCAAGATCATGGACTAGCGGACCGAGGGGCCCAGTACTTC | CASSQDHGLADRGAQYF | TRBD2 | 17 | TRBJ2-5 | TRBV4-3 | few
TGTGCCATACGACAGGGGATGAGCAATCAGCCCCAGCATTTT | CAIRQGMSNQPQHF | TRBD1 | 14 | TRBJ1-5 | TRBV10-3 | -
TGTGCCACCAGCAGAGCGAGGGGGATGAACACTGAAGCTTTCTTT | CATSRARGMNTEAFF | - | 15 | TRBJ1-1 | TRBV15 | -
TGTGCCAGCAGCCAAGAGGTGGGCGGGGGGAATAATGAGCAGTTCTTC | CASSQEVGGGNNEQFF | TRBD2 | 16 | TRBJ2-1 | TRBV4-2 | -
TGTGCCACCAGTGATCTCCGGACAGGGCGAGATGAGCAGTTCTTC | CATSDLRTGRDEQFF | TRBD1 | 15 | TRBJ2-1 | TRBV24-1 | -
TGTGCCAGCAGCTTAGATCTGGGGACCTCCTATAATTCACCCCTCCACTTT | CASSLDLGTSYNSPLHF | - | 17 | TRBJ1-6 | TRBV11-3 | few
TGTGCCAGCAGCTTAGGGGGGGGCCGTGGAGAGACCCAGTACTTC | CASSLGGGRGETQYF | - | 15 | TRBJ2-5 | TRBV7-9 | few
TGCGCCAGCAGCTTGGGGGAATGGTCGACCGGGGAGCTGTTTTTT | CASSLGEWSTGELFF | - | 15 | TRBJ2-2 | TRBV5-1 | few
TGTGCCAGCAGCCTATCCCCCGCCAGGGGGGGTTTCGAAGATACGCAGTATTTT | CASSLSPARGGFEDTQYF | - | 18 | TRBJ2-3 | TRBV11-2 | -
TGCAGTGCCGGGGAAACAGGGCGGGAGGACTATGGCTACACCTTC | CSAGETGREDYGYTF | - | 15 | TRBJ1-2 | TRBV20-1 | few
TGTGCCAGCAGTTTAGGGCAAGGGGAGGCGAGGGAGCAGTACTTC | CASSLGQGEAREQYF | - | 15 | TRBJ2-7 | TRBV12-3/TRBV12-4 | many
TGTGCCAGCAGCCAAGCTTATCGGGGAAATGAGCAGTTCTTC | CASSQAYRGNEQFF | - | 14 | TRBJ2-1 | TRBV3-1 | few
TGTGCCCTCTGTGACCCGGGACTAGCGGGGACGGGTTACAATGAGCAGTTCTTC | CALCDPGLAGTGYNEQFF | TRBD2 | 18 | TRBJ2-1 | TRBV2 | -
TGCGCCAGCAGCCTAGGGACAGGGGTGTCTAATGAAAAACTGTTTTTT | CASSLGTGVSNEKLFF | TRBD1 | 16 | TRBJ1-4 | TRBV5-1 | -
TGCAGTGCTTCTGTGAGCGGAGGTCAGGGTAGCTCCTACGAGCAGTACTTC | CSASVSGGQGSSYEQYF | - | 17 | TRBJ2-7 | TRBV20-1 | -
TGTGCCAGCAGTTACTCGAGGGGAGGGCCCTACAAGAATGAGCAGTTCTTC | CASSYSRGGPYKNEQFF | TRBD2 | 17 | TRBJ2-1 | TRBV6-5 | few
TGTGCCAGCAGTCATCGGGAGGTGTCCTACAATGAGCAGTTCTTC | CASSHREVSYNEQFF | TRBD2 | 15 | TRBJ2-1 | TRBV12-3/TRBV12-4 | -
TGTGCCAGCAGCAAGGACAGGGGCCTTACCTACGAGCAGTACTTC | CASSKDRGLTYEQYF | TRBD1 | 15 | TRBJ2-7 | TRBV11-2 | few
TGTGCCATCAGTGAGGGTGCAGATACGCAGTATTTT | CAISEGADTQYF | - | 12 | TRBJ2-3 | TRBV10-3 | -
TGTGCCAGCAGTTTGGGGGGACATCACACCGGGGAGCTGTTTTTT | CASSLGGHHTGELFF | - | 15 | TRBJ2-2 | TRBV28 | few
TGTGCCAGCAGCACCTCCCTGAGCACTGAAGCTTTCTTT | CASSTSLSTEAFF | - | 13 | TRBJ1-1 | TRBV9 | -
TGCGCCAGCAGCCCCGGGACCAAACAAGAGACCCAGTACTTC | CASSPGTKQETQYF | - | 14 | TRBJ2-5 | TRBV4-1 | once